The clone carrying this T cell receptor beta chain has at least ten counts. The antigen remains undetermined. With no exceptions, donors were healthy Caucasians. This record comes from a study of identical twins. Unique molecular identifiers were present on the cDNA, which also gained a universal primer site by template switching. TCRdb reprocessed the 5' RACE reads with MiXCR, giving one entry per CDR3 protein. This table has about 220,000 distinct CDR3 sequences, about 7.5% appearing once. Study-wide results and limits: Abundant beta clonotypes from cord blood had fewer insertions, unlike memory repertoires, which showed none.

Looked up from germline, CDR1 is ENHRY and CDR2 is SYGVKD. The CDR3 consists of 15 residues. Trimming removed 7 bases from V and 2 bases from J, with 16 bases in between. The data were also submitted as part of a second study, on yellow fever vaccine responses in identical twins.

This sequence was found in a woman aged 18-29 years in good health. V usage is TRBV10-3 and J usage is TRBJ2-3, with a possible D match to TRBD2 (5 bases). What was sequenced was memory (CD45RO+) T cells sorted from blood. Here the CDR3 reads CAIKRAAYDTDTQYF. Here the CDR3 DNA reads TGTGCCATCAAACGAGCGGCCTACGACACAGATACGCAGTATTTT.